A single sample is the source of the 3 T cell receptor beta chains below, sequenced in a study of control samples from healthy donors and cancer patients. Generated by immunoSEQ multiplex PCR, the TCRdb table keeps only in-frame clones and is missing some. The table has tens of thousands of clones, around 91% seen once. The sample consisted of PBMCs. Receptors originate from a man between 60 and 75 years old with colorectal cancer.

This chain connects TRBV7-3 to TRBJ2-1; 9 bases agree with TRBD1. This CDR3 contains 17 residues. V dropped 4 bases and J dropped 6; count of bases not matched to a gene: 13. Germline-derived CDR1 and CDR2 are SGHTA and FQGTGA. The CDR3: CASSYAPGTGRSNEQFF. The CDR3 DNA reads TGTGCCAGCAGCTACGCACCCGGGACAGGGAGGTCCAATGAGCAGTTCTTC.

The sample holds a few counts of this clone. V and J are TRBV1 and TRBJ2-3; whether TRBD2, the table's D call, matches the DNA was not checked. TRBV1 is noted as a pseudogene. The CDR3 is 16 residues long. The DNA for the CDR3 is TGCACCAGCAGCCACCCCCCGGGGGTAGCCACAGATACGCAGTATTTT. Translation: CTSSHPPGVATDTQYF.

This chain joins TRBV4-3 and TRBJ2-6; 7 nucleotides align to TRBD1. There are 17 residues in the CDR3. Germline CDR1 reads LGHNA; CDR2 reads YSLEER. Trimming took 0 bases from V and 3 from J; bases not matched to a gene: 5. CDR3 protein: CASSQDPTGDGANVLTF. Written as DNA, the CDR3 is TGCGCCAGCAGCCAAGATCCTACAGGGGATGGGGCCAACGTCCTGACTTTC.